The clone carrying this T cell receptor beta chain was detected only a few times. Its target is not known. With a J-beta primer mix and a sample-barcoded 5' primer, a second PCR ran 7 to 11 cycles. TCRdb reprocessed the 5' RACE reads via MiXCR and lists one record per CDR3 protein. Here the sample spans 450,000 to 650,000 distinct CDR3 sequences, about 25% being singletons. This sample stems from a study of blood T cells in healthy people across ages. General observations from the study: Estimates of diversity drawn from one million T cells were considered underestimates.

CDR3 length: 13 amino acids. V lost 3 bases and J lost 1, with 9 bases in between. Germline values: CDR1 DFQATT, CDR2 SNEGSKA (reference sequence). Separately, the same data were catalogued under a study of T cells of mothers and their children.

This clonotype was obtained from a boy between 5 and 17 years old in good health. The chain combines TRBV20-1 with TRBJ2-5; perhaps TRBD1 as D (5 bases). Sequenced sample: blood. CDR3 in DNA: TGCAGTGCTAGGGGGCGAGGCCAAGAGACCCAGTACTTC. Its protein is CSARGRGQETQYF.